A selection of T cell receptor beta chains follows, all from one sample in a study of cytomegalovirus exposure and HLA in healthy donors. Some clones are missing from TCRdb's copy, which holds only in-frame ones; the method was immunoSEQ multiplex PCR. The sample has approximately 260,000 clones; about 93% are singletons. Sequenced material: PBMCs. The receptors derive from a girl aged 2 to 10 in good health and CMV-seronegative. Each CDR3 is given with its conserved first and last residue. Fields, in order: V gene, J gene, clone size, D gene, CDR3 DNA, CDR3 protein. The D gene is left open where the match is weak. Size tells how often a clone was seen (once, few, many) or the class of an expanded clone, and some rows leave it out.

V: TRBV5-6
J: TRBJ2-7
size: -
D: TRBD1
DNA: TGTGCCAGCAGCTGGGACAGGGAACCCTACGAGCAGTACTTC
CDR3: CASSWDREPYEQYF

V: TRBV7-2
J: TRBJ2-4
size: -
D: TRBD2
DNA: TGTGCCAGCAGCTCCAGCGGGAGCTACATTCAGTACTTC
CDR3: CASSSSGSYIQYF

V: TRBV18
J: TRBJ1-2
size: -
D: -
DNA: TGTGCCAGCTCACCACGGAAGGAGCCAGTTGGCTACACCTTC
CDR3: CASSPRKEPVGYTF

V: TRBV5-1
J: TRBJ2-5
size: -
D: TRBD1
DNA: TGCGCCAGCAGCTCCTCCATCGGACAGGGGGGGGTAGAGACCCAGTACTTC
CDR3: CASSSSIGQGGVETQYF

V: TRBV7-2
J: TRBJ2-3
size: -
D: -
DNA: TGTGCCAGCAGCCGGAGCAGCGGCACAGATACGCAGTATTTT
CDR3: CASSRSSGTDTQYF

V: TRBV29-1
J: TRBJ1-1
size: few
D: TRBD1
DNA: TGCAGCGTTGAAGCTGGTGGAAGGGGGCCCAACGAAGCTTTCTTT
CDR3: CSVEAGGRGPNEAFF

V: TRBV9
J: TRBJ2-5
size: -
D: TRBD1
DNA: TGTGCCAGCAGCGCCTCGACAGGGGGATCGGGGGAGACCCAGTACTTC
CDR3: CASSASTGGSGETQYF

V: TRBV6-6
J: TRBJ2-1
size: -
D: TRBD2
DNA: TGTGCCAGCTGGGGGGGGTTAAACAATGAGCAGTTCTTC
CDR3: CASWGGLNNEQFF

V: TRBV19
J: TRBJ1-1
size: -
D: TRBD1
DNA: TGTGCCAGTAGTATCGGACAGGGAGGCTTTGAAGCTTTCTTT
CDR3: CASSIGQGGFEAFF

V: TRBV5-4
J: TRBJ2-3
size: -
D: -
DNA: TGTGCCAGCAGCCCGGGGATGACTTTT
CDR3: CASSPGMTF

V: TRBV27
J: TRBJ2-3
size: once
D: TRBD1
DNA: TGTGCCAGCAGTTTACGGACAGGGGGAAGGGATACGCAGTATTTT
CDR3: CASSLRTGGRDTQYF

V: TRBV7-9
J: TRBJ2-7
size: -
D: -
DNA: TGTGCCAGCAGCCCGAGTAGCGAGAACGAGCAGTACTTC
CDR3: CASSPSSENEQYF

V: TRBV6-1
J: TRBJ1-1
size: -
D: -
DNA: TGTGCCAGCAGTGTTCAGGTGAACACTGAAGCTTTCTTT
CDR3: CASSVQVNTEAFF

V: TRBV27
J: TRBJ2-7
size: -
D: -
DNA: TGTGCCAGCAGTTTTAGAGGGATCGAGCAGTACTTC
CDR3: CASSFRGIEQYF

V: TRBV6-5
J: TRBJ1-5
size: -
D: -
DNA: TGTGCCAGCAACGGTCCCAATCAGCCCCAGCATTTT
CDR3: CASNGPNQPQHF

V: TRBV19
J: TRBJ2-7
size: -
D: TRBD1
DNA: TGTGCCAGTACCACCGGGACAGGGCACTCCTACGAGCAGTACTTC
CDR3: CASTTGTGHSYEQYF

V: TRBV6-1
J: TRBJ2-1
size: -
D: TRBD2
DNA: TGTGCCAGCTTAAGGCGGGACTATAAGCAGTTCTTC
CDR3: CASLRRDYKQFF

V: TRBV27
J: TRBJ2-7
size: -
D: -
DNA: TGTGCCAGCAGTGCCGGTGACAAGGAGCAGTACTTC
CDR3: CASSAGDKEQYF

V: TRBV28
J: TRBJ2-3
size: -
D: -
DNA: TGTGCCAGCAGGCCTGGAACCACCTCGGGTACGCAGTATTTT
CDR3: CASRPGTTSGTQYF

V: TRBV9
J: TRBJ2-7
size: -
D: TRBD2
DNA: TGTGCCAGCAGCACCGGGACTAGCGCCTACGAGCAGTACTTC
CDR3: CASSTGTSAYEQYF

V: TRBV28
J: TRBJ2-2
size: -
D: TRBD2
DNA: TGTGCCAGCAGACAAATAGCGGGGGGGCGGGGCACCGGGGAGCTGTTTTTT
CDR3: CASRQIAGGRGTGELFF

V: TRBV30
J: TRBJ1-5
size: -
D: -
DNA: TGTGCCTGGAGTGGGTCCAGTTATCAGCCCCAGCATTTT
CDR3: CAWSGSSYQPQHF

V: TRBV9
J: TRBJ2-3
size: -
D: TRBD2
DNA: TGTGCCAGCAGCGTAGGGGCTAGCGGGGGAGGAACAGATACGCAGTATTTT
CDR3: CASSVGASGGGTDTQYF